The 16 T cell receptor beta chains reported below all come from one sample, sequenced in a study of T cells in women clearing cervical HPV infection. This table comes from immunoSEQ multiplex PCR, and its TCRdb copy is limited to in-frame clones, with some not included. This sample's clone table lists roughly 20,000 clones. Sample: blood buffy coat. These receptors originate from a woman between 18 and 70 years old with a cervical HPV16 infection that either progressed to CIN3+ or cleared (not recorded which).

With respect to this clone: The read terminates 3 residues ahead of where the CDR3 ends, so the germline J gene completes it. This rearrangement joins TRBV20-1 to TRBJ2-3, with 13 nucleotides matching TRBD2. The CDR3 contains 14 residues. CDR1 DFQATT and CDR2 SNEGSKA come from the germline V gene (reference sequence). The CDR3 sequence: CSAPIGLAGETQYF. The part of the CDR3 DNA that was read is TGCAGTGCTCCCATCGGACTAGCGGGAGAGACG.

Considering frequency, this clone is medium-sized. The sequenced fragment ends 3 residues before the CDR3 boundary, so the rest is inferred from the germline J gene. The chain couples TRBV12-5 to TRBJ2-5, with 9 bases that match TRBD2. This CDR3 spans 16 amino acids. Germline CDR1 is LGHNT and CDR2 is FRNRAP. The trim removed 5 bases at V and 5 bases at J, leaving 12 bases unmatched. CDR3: CASGAPGTSRWETQYF. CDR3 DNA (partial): TGTGCTAGTGGTGCCCCCGGGACTAGCCGTTGGGAGACC.

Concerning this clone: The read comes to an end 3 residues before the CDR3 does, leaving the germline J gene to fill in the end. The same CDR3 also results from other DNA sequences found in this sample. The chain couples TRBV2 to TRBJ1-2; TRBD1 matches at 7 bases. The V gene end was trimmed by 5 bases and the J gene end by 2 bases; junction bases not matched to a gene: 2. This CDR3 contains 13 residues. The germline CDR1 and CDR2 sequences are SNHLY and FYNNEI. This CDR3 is CASSPDRNYGYTF. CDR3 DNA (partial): TGTGCCAGCAGTCCGGACAGGAACTATGGC.

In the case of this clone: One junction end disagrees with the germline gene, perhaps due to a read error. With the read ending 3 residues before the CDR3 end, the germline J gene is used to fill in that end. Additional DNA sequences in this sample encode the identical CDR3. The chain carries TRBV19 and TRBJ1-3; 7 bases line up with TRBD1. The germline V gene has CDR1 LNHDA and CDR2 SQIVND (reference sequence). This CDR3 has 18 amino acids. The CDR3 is CASLRGDRVLFSGNTIYF. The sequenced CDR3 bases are TGTGCCAGTCTTCGCGGGGACAGAGTCCTATTCTCTGGAAACACG. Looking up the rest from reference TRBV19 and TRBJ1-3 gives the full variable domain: DGGITQSPKYLFRKEGQNVTLSCEQNLNHDAMYWYRQDPGQGLRLIYYSQIVNDFQKGDIAEGYSVSREKKESFPLTVTSAQKNPTAFYLCASLRGDRVLFSGNTIYFGEGSWLTVV.

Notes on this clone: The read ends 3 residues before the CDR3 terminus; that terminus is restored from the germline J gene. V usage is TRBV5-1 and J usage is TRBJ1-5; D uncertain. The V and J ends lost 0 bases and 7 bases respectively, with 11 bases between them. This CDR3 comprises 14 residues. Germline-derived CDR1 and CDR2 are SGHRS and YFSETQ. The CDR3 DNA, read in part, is TGCGCCAGCAGCTTGGATACCAGGTCGCAGCCC. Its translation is CASSLDTRSQP. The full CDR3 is CASSLDTRSQPQHF.

The covered CDR3 bases are TGTGCCAGTAGTATGAGGGACAGCCCTGATCCATTTTACGAC. Residues: CASSMRDSPDPFYD. The full CDR3 reads CASSMRDSPDPFYDYTF. The chain recombines TRBV19 with TRBJ1-2; 7 nucleotides align to TRBD1. The CDR3 extends 3 residues past the end of the read, so its final part is completed from the germline J gene. This CDR3 spans 17 amino acids. Germline CDR1 is LNHDA and CDR2 is SQIVND (reference sequence). The full variable domain, with the rest looked up from reference TRBV19 and TRBJ1-2, is DGGITQSPKYLFRKEGQNVTLSCEQNLNHDAMYWYRQDPGQGLRLIYYSQIVNDFQKGDIAEGYSVSREKKESFPLTVTSAQKNPTAFYLCASSMRDSPDPFYDYTFGSGTRLTVV.

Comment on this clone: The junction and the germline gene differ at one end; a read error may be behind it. The part of the CDR3 DNA that was read is TGTGCTAGCAGCCAGCCGGGGGGCGATGAGACC. It specifies CASSQPGGDET. In full, the CDR3 reads CASSQPGGDETQYF. The chain recombines TRBV7-7 with TRBJ2-5; a possible D gene is TRBD2 (7 bases). The CDR3 is cut off 3 residues early in the read; its end comes from the germline J gene. This CDR3 contains 14 residues. Germline loops: CDR1 SSHAT, CDR2 FNYEAQ (reference sequence).

The part of the CDR3 DNA that was read is TGTGCCAGCAGTGAAGCGCAGGGGGGAGGATCACCA. Its protein is CASSEAQGGGSP. In full, the CDR3 reads CASSEAQGGGSPLFF. The chain links TRBV2 to TRBJ1-4, with 7 bases fitting TRBD1. Read sequence stops 3 residues before the CDR3 end, and the germline J gene provides the missing end. The V gene's germline CDR1 is SNHLY and CDR2 FYNNEI. The CDR3 has 15 amino acids.

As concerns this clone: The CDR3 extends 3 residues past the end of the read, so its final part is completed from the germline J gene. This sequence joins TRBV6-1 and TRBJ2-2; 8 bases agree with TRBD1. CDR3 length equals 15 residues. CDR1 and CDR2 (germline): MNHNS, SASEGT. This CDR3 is CASSEGGQGGEKLFF. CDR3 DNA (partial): TGTGCCAGCAGTGAGGGAGGACAGGGAGGTGAAAAG.

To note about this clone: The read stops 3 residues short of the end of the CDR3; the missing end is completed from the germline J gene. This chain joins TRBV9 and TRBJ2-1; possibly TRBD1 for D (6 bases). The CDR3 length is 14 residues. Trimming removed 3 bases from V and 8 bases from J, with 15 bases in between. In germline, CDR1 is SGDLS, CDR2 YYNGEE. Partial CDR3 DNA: TGTGCCAGCAGCGAACAGGGTCCTCTCGATGAG. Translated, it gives CASSEQGPLDE. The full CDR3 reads CASSEQGPLDEQFF.

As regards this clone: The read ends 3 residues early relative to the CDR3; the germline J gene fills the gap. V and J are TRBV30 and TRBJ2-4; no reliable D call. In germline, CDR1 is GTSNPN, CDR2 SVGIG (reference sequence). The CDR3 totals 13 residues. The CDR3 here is CAWSEPLNYGQYF. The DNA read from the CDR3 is TGTGCCTGGAGTGAGCCCCTTAACTATGGT. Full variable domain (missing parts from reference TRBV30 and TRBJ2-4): SQTIHQWPATLVQPVGSPLSLECTVEGTSNPNLYWYRQAAGRGLQLLFYSVGIGQISSEVPQNLSASRPQDRQFILSSKKLLLSDSGFYLCAWSEPLNYGQYFGAGTRLSVL.

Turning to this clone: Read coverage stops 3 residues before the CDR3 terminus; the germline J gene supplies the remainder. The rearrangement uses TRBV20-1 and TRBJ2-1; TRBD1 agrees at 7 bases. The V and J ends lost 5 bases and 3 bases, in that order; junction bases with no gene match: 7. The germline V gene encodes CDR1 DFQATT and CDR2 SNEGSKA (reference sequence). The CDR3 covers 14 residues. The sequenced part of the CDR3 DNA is TGCAGTGCTCCGACAGGGAATTTCTACAATGAG. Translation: CSAPTGNFYNE. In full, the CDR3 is CSAPTGNFYNEQFF.

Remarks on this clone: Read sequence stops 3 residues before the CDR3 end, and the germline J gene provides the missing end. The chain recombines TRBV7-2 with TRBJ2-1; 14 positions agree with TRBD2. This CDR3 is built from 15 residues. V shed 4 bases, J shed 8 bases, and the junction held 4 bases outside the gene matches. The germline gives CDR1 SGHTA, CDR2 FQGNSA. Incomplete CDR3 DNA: TGTGCCAGCAGCTCCAGACTAGCGGGGGGGCATGAG. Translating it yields CASSSRLAGGHE. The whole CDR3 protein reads CASSSRLAGGHEQFF. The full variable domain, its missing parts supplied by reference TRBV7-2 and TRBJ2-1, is GAGVSQSPSNKVTEKGKDVELRCDPISGHTALYWYRQSLGQGLEFLIYFQGNSAPDKSGLPSDRFSAERTGGSVSTLTIQRTQQEDSAVYLCASSSRLAGGHEQFFGPGTRLTVL.

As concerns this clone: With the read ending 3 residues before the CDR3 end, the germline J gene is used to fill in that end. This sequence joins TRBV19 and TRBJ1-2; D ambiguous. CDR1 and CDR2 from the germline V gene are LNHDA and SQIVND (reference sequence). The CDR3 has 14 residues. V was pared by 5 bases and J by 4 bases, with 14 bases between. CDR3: CASSPTAGVYGYTF. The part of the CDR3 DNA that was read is TGTGCCAGTAGTCCGACGGCAGGCGTCTATGGC.

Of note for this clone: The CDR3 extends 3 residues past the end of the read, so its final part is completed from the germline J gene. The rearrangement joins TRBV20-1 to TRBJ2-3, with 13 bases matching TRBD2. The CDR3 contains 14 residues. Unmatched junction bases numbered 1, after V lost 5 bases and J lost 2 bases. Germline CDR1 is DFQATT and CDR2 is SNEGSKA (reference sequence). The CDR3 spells CSAGTSGVTDTQYF. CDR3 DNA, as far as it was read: TGCAGTGCTGGGACTAGCGGGGTCACAGATACG.

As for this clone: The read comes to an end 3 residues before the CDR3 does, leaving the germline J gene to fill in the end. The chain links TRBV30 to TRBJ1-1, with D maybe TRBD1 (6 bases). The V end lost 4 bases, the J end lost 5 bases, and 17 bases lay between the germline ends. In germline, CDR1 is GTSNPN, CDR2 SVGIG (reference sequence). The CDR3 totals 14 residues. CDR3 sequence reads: CAWTGAGESTEAFF. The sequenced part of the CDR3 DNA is TGTGCCTGGACCGGCGCAGGGGAATCGACTGAA. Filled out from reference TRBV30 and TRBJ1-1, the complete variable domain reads SQTIHQWPATLVQPVGSPLSLECTVEGTSNPNLYWYRQAAGRGLQLLFYSVGIGQISSEVPQNLSASRPQDRQFILSSKKLLLSDSGFYLCAWTGAGESTEAFFGQGTRLTVV.